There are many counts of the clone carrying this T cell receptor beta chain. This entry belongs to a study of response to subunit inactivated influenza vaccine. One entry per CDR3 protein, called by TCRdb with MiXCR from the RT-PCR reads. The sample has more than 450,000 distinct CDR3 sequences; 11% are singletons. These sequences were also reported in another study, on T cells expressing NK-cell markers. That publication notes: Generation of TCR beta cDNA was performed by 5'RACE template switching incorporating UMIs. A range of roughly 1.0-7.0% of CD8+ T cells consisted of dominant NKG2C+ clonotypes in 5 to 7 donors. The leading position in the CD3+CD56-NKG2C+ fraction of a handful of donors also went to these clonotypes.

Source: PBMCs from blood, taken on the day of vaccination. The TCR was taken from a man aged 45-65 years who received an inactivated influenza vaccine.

The CDR3 region is CAWSGLNSGSYNEQFF. For the CDR3, the DNA is TGTGCCTGGAGTGGCCTGAATAGCGGGAGCTACAATGAGCAGTTCTTC. The rearrangement uses TRBV30 and TRBJ2-1; 9 bases map to TRBD2. Trimming at V came to 1 base and at J to 3 bases, leaving 7 bases not matched to a gene. From germline, CDR1 is GTSNPN and CDR2 SVGIG (reference sequence). The length of the CDR3 is 16 residues.